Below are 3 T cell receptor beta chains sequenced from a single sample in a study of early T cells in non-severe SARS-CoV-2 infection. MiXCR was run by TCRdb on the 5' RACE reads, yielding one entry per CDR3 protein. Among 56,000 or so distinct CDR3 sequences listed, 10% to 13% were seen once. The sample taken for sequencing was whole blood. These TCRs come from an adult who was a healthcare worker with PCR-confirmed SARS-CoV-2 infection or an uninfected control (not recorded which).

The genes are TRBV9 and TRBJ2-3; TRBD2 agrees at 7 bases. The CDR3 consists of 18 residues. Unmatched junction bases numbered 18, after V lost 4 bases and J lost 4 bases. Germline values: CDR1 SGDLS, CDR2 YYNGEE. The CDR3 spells CASSRFGGRAGTADTQYF. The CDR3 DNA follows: TGTGCCAGCAGCCGCTTTGGAGGGAGGGCCGGTACAGCAGATACGCAGTATTTT.

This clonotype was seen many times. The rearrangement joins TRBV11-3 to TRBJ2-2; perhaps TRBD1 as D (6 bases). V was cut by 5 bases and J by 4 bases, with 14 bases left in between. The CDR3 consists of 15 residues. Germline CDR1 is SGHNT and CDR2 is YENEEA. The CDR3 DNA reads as TGTGCCAGCAGCCCATTCGGGACACCCACCGGGGAGCTGTTTTTT. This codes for CASSPFGTPTGELFF.

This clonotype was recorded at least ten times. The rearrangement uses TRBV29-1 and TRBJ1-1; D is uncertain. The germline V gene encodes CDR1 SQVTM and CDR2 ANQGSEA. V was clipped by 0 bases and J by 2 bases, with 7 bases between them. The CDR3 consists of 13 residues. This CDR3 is CSVEEGGNTEAFF. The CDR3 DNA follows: TGCAGCGTTGAAGAGGGCGGTAACACTGAAGCTTTCTTT.